The TCR beta chain described here comes from a study of blood T cell repertoires in COVID-19. Overall study: Researchers got acute and convalescent COVID-19 samples from the United States, Italy and Spain. Nucleic acid was either cDNA or gDNA, and it came from T cells, B-cell-depleted T cells, or PBMCs.

Germline V gives CDR1 SGHRS, CDR2 YFSETQ. The CDR3 sequence is 15 residues long. V trimming: 0 bases; J trimming: 4 bases; junction bases outside the gene matches: 3. Original data processing: Amplification of reference gene primers provided the estimated nucleated cell counts. Clones were read by immunoSEQ multiplex PCR, and TCRdb kept only the in-frame ones, dropping some. Clone size and V and J calls were adopted from that table, with D and trimming inferred from the DNA. The table shows hundreds of thousands of clones, with around 91% occurring only once. Each participant's cohort was designated according to participant-reported clinical history.

The chain combines TRBV5-1 with TRBJ2-3; 9 bases map to TRBD1. The source material was PBMCs or T cells enriched from blood (not recorded which). The receptor was derived from a man aged 30-40 years who had recovered from COVID-19. Here the CDR3 reads CASSLETGGADTQYF. The CDR3 bases are TGCGCCAGCAGCTTGGAGACAGGGGGTGCAGATACGCAGTATTTT.